The T cell receptor beta chain under discussion was sequenced for a study of CD8+ T cells in alopecia areata. Overall study context: Tofacitinib exposure lasted 6 to 18 months, followed by 6 months off drug.

V shed 4 bases and J shed 0 bases, with 13 bases lying between them. The CDR3 has 15 residues. Germline assignment: CDR1 SQVTM and CDR2 ANQGSEA. Sequencing relied on a cDNA template that was reverse transcribed from extracted RNA. The method was immunoSEQ multiplex PCR; TCRdb's version includes in-frame clones alone and lacks a portion of them. The table lists 100,000 to 150,000 clones, 35% to 40% of them singletons. Study results and limitations: Mice showed clearer TCR sharing than patients did, a gap that was possibly HLA-related.

On this clone: Its cognate antigen is unknown.

The sequence came from a human donor with alopecia areata. Sequenced input: CD4+ T cells sorted from blood. The chain recombines TRBV29-1 with TRBJ2-1; TRBD1 is a possible D gene (5 bases). The CDR3 DNA follows: TGCAGCGTTGCGGCAGGGTCGAGCTCCTACAATGAGCAGTTCTTC. As protein: CSVAAGSSSYNEQFF.